This is a list of T cell receptor beta chains from one sample in a study of post-analysis software for immune sequencing data. TCRdb reanalysed the PCR reads using MiXCR and keeps one entry per CDR3 protein. The sample has hundreds of thousands of distinct CDR3 sequences, over 45% seen once. Sequencing was done on a sample of blood. These receptors originate from a girl aged 2-10 years with multiple sclerosis. Each CDR3 is given with its conserved first and last residue. D genes are given only for firm matches. Some rows have no size entry. The others give once, few or many, or a class for an expanded clone.

CASSLVRRRQGISDEQYF	TGTGCCAGCAGCTTAGTCCGCCGGCGACAGGGGATTAGCGACGAGCAGTACTTC	TRBJ2-7	TRBV7-8	TRBD1	NA
CASSPGIGYEQYF	TGCGCCAGCAGCCCAGGTATAGGGTACGAGCAGTACTTC	TRBJ2-7	TRBV4-3	NA	NA
CSARDQGREQYF	TGCAGTGCTAGAGATCAGGGTCGGGAGCAGTACTTC	TRBJ2-5	TRBV20-1	NA	NA
CASSLALAGFSSYNEQFF	TGTGCCAGCAGCTTAGCCCTGGCAGGGTTCAGCTCCTACAATGAGCAGTTCTTC	TRBJ2-1	TRBV7-2	NA	NA
CASSEKGLAGADEQFF	TGTGCCAGCAGTGAAAAAGGACTAGCGGGAGCGGATGAGCAGTTCTTC	TRBJ2-1	TRBV6-1	TRBD2	many
CASSLAGGPAEFF	TGTGCCAGCAGCTTAGCAGGGGGGCCCGCGGAGTTCTTC	TRBJ2-1	TRBV7-9	NA	NA
CASSPLMTAGGLETQYF	TGTGCCAGCAGCCCGTTAATGACTGCGGGGGGATTGGAGACCCAGTACTTC	TRBJ2-5	TRBV7-9	TRBD2	once
CASSQSSSETYNEQFF	TGCGCCAGCAGCCAAAGTTCGAGCGAGACCTACAATGAGCAGTTCTTC	TRBJ2-1	TRBV4-3	NA	NA
CASSYLRRTAPGELFF	TGTGCCAGCAGTTACCTCCGAAGGACGGCACCGGGTGAGCTGTTTTTT	TRBJ2-2	TRBV6-2/TRBV6-3	NA	NA
CASSGTEYLNEQFF	TGCGCCAGCAGCGGGACCGAGTATCTCAATGAGCAGTTCTTT	TRBJ2-1	TRBV4-1	NA	NA
CASSSPGQPNTEAFF	TGTGCCAGCAGCTCACCGGGACAGCCCAACACTGAAGCTTTCTTT	TRBJ1-1	TRBV11-2	TRBD1	few
CASSPSGTGTREQFF	TGTGCCAGCAGCCCCTCGGGGACAGGGACTCGGGAGCAGTTCTTC	TRBJ2-1	TRBV3-1	TRBD1	NA
CASSYSPTSGGQETQYF	TGTGCCAGCAGTTACTCCCCGACTAGCGGGGGACAAGAGACCCAGTACTTC	TRBJ2-5	TRBV6-5	TRBD2	NA
CSAPRNGEFSSYNEQFF	TGCAGTGCTCCTCGGAATGGGGAATTTAGCTCCTACAATGAGCAGTTCTTC	TRBJ2-1	TRBV20-1	NA	NA
CSAQTGGSSPLHF	TGCAGTGCCCAGACAGGGGGGAGTTCACCCCTCCACTTT	TRBJ1-6	TRBV20-1	TRBD1	NA
CSARDRETSRGEQFF	TGCAGTGCTAGAGATCGGGAGACGTCGAGAGGTGAGCAGTTCTTC	TRBJ2-1	TRBV20-1	NA	NA
CASSLGRDRAYEQYF	TGTGCCAGCAGCTTAGGCCGGGACAGAGCCTACGAGCAGTACTTC	TRBJ2-7	TRBV11-2	TRBD1	few
CASSYHQLGGEDGYTF	TGTGCCAGCAGTTACCATCAACTCGGGGGCGAAGATGGCTACACCTTC	TRBJ1-2	TRBV6-2/TRBV6-3	NA	NA
CSVEKGALGETQYF	TGCAGCGTTGAAAAGGGGGCGTTAGGAGAGACCCAGTACTTC	TRBJ2-5	TRBV29-1	TRBD1	NA
CASSSGLGYEQFF	TGTGCCAGCAGTTCCGGACTAGGCTATGAGCAGTTCTTC	TRBJ2-1	TRBV6-2/TRBV6-3	TRBD2	NA
CASSLMGGGRAEAFF	TGTGCCAGCAGTTTAATGGGAGGAGGTAGGGCTGAAGCTTTCTTT	TRBJ1-1	TRBV12-3/TRBV12-4	NA	NA
CASSPLWGTGELFF	TGTGCCAGCAGTCCCCTCTGGGGGACCGGGGAGCTGTTTTTT	TRBJ2-2	TRBV12-3/TRBV12-4	NA	NA